This T cell receptor (beta chain) is drawn from a study of neurological immune-mediated disorders. Specified time point: longitudinal time-point 1 (baseline). This clonotype was recorded many times. cDNA synthesis was performed by 5'RACE with 10-nucleotide random UMIs. Over 160 million TCR-beta sequences, together covering 15-18 subjects, were produced by every individual sequencing run that was carried out. One entry per CDR3 protein, called by TCRdb with MiXCR from the 5' RACE reads. The sample has some 77,000 distinct CDR3 sequences, approximately 15% seen once; the top ten hold roughly 4.2%. The germline V gene encodes CDR1 SGHDT and CDR2 YYEEEE. Trimming pared 3 bases from V and 1 base from J, leaving 10 bases between. The CDR3 runs to 14 residues.

What was sequenced was PBMCs. The TCR originated in a female donor with HTLV-1-associated myelopathy (HAM/TSP). This sequence joins TRBV5-6 and TRBJ1-1; D gene ambiguous. CDR3 bases: TGTGCCAGCAGCTCCGGGCCCGCGAACACTGAAGCTTTCTTT. Its protein is CASSSGPANTEAFF.